The TCR beta chain under discussion was sequenced for a study of OX40 agonist ivuxolimab in advanced cancers. Sequenced by immunoSEQ multiplex PCR; TCRdb stores in-frame clones only, minus some. Of around 80,000 clones detected, 89% appear once; the ten largest clones hold 0.15% to 0.2%. Patients with a history of autoimmune disease or on systemic immunosuppression were excluded. With 7 bases removed from V and 0 bases from J, the gap between germline ends came to 13 bases. Germline V gives CDR1 SGHTA, CDR2 FQGNSA. CDR3 length equals 16 residues. Here the sequenced sample was CD4+ or CD8+ T cells sorted from blood, taken in a trial of the OX40 agonist ivuxolimab. This chain links TRBV7-2 with TRBJ2-6; TRBD1 or TRBD2 may be the D gene (6 bases each). The TCR was taken from an adult with an advanced solid tumor such as melanoma, head and neck, liver or kidney cancer. CDR3 protein: CASMPGGGSGANVLTF. In DNA form, the CDR3 reads TGTGCCAGCATGCCCGGGGGCGGCTCTGGGGCCAACGTCCTGACTTTC.